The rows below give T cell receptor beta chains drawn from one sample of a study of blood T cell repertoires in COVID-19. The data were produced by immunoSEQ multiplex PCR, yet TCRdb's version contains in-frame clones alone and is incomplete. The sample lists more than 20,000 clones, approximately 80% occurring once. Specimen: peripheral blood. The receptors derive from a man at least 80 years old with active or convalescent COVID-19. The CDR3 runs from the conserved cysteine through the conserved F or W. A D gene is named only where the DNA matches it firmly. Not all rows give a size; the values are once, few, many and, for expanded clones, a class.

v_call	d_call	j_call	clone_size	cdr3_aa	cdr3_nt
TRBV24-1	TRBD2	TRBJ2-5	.	CATSDPPGLAGRKETQYF	TGTGCCACCAGTGATCCTCCGGGACTAGCGGGGCGGAAAGAGACCCAGTACTTC
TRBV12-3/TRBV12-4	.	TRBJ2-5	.	CASSFGGRETQYF	TGTGCCAGCAGTTTCGGGGGGCGGGAGACCCAGTACTTC
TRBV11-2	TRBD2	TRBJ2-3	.	CASSLGISGGLTDTQYF	TGTGCCAGCAGCCTTGGAATTAGCGGGGGGCTCACAGATACGCAGTATTTT
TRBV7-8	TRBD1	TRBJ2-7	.	CASSLERQGAEYF	TGTGCCAGCAGCTTAGAAAGACAGGGGGCCGAGTACTTC
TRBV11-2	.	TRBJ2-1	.	CASSPRGTRSYNEQFF	TGTGCCAGCAGCCCCAGGGGGACTAGATCCTACAATGAGCAGTTCTTC
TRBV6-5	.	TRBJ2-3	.	CASSYSTARTDTQYF	TGTGCCAGCAGTTACTCGACAGCCCGCACAGATACGCAGTATTTT
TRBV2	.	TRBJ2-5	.	CASRPGDNRQETQYF	TGTGCCAGCAGACCCGGGGACAACCGGCAAGAGACCCAGTACTTC
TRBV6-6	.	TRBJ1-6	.	CASSYHSSYNSPLHF	TGTGCCAGCAGTTACCACTCCTCCTATAATTCACCCCTCCACTTT
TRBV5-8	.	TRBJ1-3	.	CASSLAGERSSGNTIYF	TGTGCCAGCAGCTTGGCCGGGGAGAGGTCCTCTGGAAACACCATATATTTT
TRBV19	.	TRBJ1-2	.	CASGTGILGYTF	TGTGCCAGTGGTACAGGGATCCTTGGCTACACCTTC
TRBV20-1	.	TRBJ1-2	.	CSQGLVNGYTF	TGCAGCCAGGGGTTAGTAAATGGCTACACCTTC
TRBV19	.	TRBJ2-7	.	CASRPGTSSYEQYF	TGTGCCAGTAGACCCGGGACATCCTCCTACGAGCAGTACTTC
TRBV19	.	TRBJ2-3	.	CASRADPSTDTQYF	TGTGCCAGCAGAGCGGATCCTAGCACAGATACGCAGTATTTT
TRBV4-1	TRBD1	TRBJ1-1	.	CASSPQGVTEAFF	TGCGCCAGCAGCCCACAGGGGGTCACTGAAGCTTTCTTT
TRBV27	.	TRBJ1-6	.	CASTPGTYNSPLHF	TGTGCCAGCACCCCCGGGACATATAATTCACCCCTCCACTTT
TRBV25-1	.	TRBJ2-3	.	CASSTLEVGLSTDTQYF	TGTGCCAGCAGTACCCTCGAGGTCGGTTTGAGCACAGATACGCAGTATTTT
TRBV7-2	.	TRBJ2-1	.	CASSLAPGLHNEQFF	TGTGCCAGCAGCTTAGCCCCGGGACTCCACAATGAGCAGTTCTTC
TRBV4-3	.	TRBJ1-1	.	CASSQVLVGSALYTEAFF	TGCGCCAGCAGCCAAGTCTTGGTCGGGTCAGCGTTATACACTGAAGCTTTCTTT
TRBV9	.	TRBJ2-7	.	CASSVGGDRRYEQYF	TGTGCCAGCAGCGTAGGGGGGGACCGGCGGTACGAGCAGTACTTC
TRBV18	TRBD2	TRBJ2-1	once	CASSPVGGGDEQFF	TGTGCCAGCTCACCAGTCGGGGGGGGCGATGAGCAGTTCTTC
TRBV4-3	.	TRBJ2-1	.	CASSQELLNEQFF	TGCGCCAGCAGCCAAGAATTGCTAAACGAGCAGTTCTTC
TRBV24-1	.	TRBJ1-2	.	CATGGDYGYTF	TGTGCCACCGGGGGGGACTATGGCTACACCTTC
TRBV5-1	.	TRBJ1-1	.	CASRTGKITQGTEAFF	TGCGCCAGCAGAACAGGGAAGATTACCCAGGGGACTGAAGCTTTCTTT
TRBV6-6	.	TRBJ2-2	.	CASSYSGGGTGELFF	TGTGCCAGCAGTTACTCAGGGGGTGGAACCGGGGAGCTGTTTTTT
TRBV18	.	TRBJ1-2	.	CASSPRTTNYGYTF	TGTGCCAGCTCACCAAGAACAACTAACTATGGCTACACCTTC
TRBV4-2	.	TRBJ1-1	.	CASSQDGYRVNTEAFF	TGTGCCAGCAGCCAAGACGGCTACAGGGTGAACACTGAAGCTTTCTTT
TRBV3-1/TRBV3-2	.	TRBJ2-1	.	CASSQDSTALDEQFF	TGTGCCAGCAGCCAAGATTCTACCGCGTTAGATGAGCAGTTCTTC
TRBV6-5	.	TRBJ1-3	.	CASSPDSIGNTIYF	TGTGCCAGCAGTCCCGACAGTATTGGAAACACCATATATTTT
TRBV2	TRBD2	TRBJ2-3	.	CASRGTSGTDTQYF	TGTGCCAGCAGGGGGACTAGCGGCACAGATACGCAGTATTTT
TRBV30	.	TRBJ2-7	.	CAWSVLAAPTTFPFYEQYF	TGTGCCTGGAGTGTCTTGGCGGCCCCTACGACCTTTCCTTTTTACGAGCAGTACTTC
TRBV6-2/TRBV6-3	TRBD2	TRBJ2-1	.	CASSYLFRTSGRANNEQFF	TGTGCCAGCAGTTACCTCTTTAGGACTAGCGGGAGGGCCAACAATGAGCAGTTCTTC
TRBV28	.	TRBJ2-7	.	CASRQLHEQYF	TGTGCCAGCAGACAGCTCCACGAGCAGTACTTC
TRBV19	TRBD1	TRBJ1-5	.	CAANRGQSNQPQHF	TGTGCCGCCAACAGGGGGCAGAGCAATCAGCCCCAGCATTTT
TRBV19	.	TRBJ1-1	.	CASSITGRGFEAFF	TGTGCCAGTAGTATCACGGGGAGGGGTTTTGAAGCTTTCTTT
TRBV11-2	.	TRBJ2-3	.	CASSLGAGKGYF	TGTGCCAGCAGCTTGGGGGCCGGTAAGGGGTATTTT
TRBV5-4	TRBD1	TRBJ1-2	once	CATTGQGLWGYTF	TGTGCCACCACGGGACAGGGTCTATGGGGCTACACCTTC
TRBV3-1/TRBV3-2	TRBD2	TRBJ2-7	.	CASSRTSGSGEQYF	TGTGCCAGCAGCCGGACTAGCGGGAGCGGTGAGCAGTACTTC
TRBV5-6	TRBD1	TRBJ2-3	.	CASSSVDRGVDTQYF	TGTGCCAGCAGCTCAGTCGACAGGGGTGTTGATACGCAGTATTTT
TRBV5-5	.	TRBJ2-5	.	CASNSQTMVQETQYF	TGTGCCAGCAACTCCCAAACGATGGTTCAAGAGACCCAGTACTTC
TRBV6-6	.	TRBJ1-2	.	CASSFRGNYGYTF	TGTGCCAGCAGTTTCAGGGGTAACTATGGCTACACCTTC
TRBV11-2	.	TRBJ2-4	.	CASSPLRGIQYF	TGTGCCAGCAGCCCCTTGAGAGGGATTCAGTACTTC
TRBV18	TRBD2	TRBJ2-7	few	CASSENPVAGRSSYEQYF	TGTGCCAGCTCAGAAAACCCTGTAGCGGGCAGGAGCTCCTACGAGCAGTACTTC
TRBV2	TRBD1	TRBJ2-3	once	CASNQDRHLTDTQYF	TGTGCCAGCAATCAGGACAGGCATCTCACAGATACGCAGTATTTT
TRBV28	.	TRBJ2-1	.	CASNQGYNEQFF	TGTGCCAGCAACCAGGGCTACAATGAGCAGTTCTTC
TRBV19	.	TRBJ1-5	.	CASSQGSRNQPQHF	TGTGCCAGTTCCCAGGGTTCGAGAAATCAGCCCCAGCATTTT
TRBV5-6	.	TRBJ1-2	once	CASSLVREVDYGYTF	TGTGCCAGCAGCTTGGTGAGGGAGGTTGACTATGGCTACACCTTC
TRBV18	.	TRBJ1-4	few	CASSPENEKLFF	TGTGCCAGCTCACCAGAGAATGAAAAACTGTTTTTT
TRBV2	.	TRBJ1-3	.	CASSLLSGNTIYF	TGTGCCAGCAGCCTTCTCTCTGGAAACACCATATATTTT
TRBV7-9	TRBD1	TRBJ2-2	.	CASSTRTGGNTGELFF	TGTGCCAGCAGCACCCGGACAGGGGGGAACACCGGGGAGCTGTTTTTT